Following are 23 T cell receptor beta chains from one sample sequenced in a study of T cell responses to AZD1222 COVID-19 vaccine. Sequencing was performed with immunoSEQ multiplex PCR; in TCRdb, only in-frame clones are kept and a portion is missing. The top ten hold 6.3% of the sample, which has tens of thousands of clones, around nine tenths seen once. Sequencing was performed on peripheral blood, taken 28 days after the second dose of the MenACWY control vaccine. The receptors stem from an adult who received the MenACWY meningococcal vaccine as a control.

The rearrangement uses TRBV9 and TRBJ2-1, with D possibly TRBD1 on 5 matching bases. CDR3 length: 15 residues. Germline-derived CDR1 and CDR2 are SGDLS and YYNGEE. Between the trimmed V and J ends, which lost 0 bases and 4 bases, there was a span of 11 bases. The CDR3 coding sequence is TGTGCCAGCAGCGTAGAAGGGGATCGATACAATGAGCAGTTCTTC. Amino acid sequence: CASSVEGDRYNEQFF. The whole variable domain, filled in from reference TRBV9 and TRBJ2-1, reads DSGVTQTPKHLITATGQRVTLRCSPRSGDLSVYWYQQSLDQGLQFLIQYYNGEERAKGNILERFSAQQFPDLHSELNLSSLELGDSALYFCASSVEGDRYNEQFFGPGTRLTVL.

In this sample, this clone is medium-sized. The chain joins TRBV5-4 to TRBJ2-5, with D possibly TRBD2 on 6 matching bases. The germline CDR1 and CDR2 sequences are SGHNT and YYREEE (reference sequence). The length of the CDR3 is 16 residues. V lost 1 base to trimming and J lost 0 bases, with 13 bases between them. The CDR3 protein is CASSLIGGVDQETQYF. CDR3 nucleotide sequence: TGTGCCAGCAGCTTGATCGGCGGGGTAGACCAAGAGACCCAGTACTTC.

This chain joins TRBV19 and TRBJ1-2, with TRBD1 matching over 7 bases. J lost 2 bases, V lost 10 bases, and 10 bases had no gene match. CDR1 and CDR2 from the germline V gene are LNHDA and SQIVND (reference sequence). The CDR3 runs to 14 residues. CDR3 amino acids: CAIRGGQPNYGYTF. The CDR3 region has the DNA TGTGCCATCCGTGGGGGACAGCCCAACTATGGCTACACCTTC.

This clone was seen just once. This chain joins TRBV2 and TRBJ1-1; 7 bases match TRBD1. J lost 6 bases, V lost 4 bases, and 5 bases had no gene match. The CDR3 has 13 amino acids. Looked up from germline, CDR1 is SNHLY and CDR2 is FYNNEI. The CDR3 nucleotides are TGTGCCAGCAGTGCCCAAGGGGGCCCTGAAGCTTTCTTT. Its translation is CASSAQGGPEAFF.

The J gene is TRBJ2-2, the V gene TRBV5-1; TRBD2 matches at 10 bases. V was clipped by 2 bases and J by 2 bases; unmatched bases: 9. This CDR3 is built from 18 residues. Germline V CDR1 and CDR2: SGHRS, YFSETQ. CDR3 nucleotides: TGCGCCAGCAGCTTAAAGGCTAGCGGGGGAGCTAACACCGGGGAGCTGTTTTTT. This codes for CASSLKASGGANTGELFF.

This sequence joins TRBV12-3 or TRBV12-4 and TRBJ1-1; D unclear. This CDR3 region has 13 residues. V was shortened by 2 bases and J by 1 base, with 5 bases between the two germline ends. CDR3 in amino acids: CASSLRENTEAFF. The CDR3 nucleotides are TGTGCCAGCAGTTTAAGAGAGAACACTGAAGCTTTCTTT.

The chain uses TRBV6-5 and TRBJ1-5; TRBD1 might be the D (6 bases). Between the trimmed V and J ends, which lost 2 bases and 6 bases, there was a span of 11 bases. Germline assignment: CDR1 MNHEY and CDR2 SVGAGI. This CDR3 comprises 14 residues. DNA of the CDR3: TGTGCCAGCAGTTACGAAAGGACAGTTCAGCCCCAGCATTTT. Protein product: CASSYERTVQPQHF.

This chain joins TRBV7-2 and TRBJ1-3, with D unresolved. V was shortened by 5 bases and J by 8 bases, with 16 bases between the two germline ends. Per germline, CDR1 SGHTA and CDR2 FQGNSA. The CDR3 is 14 residues long. In DNA, the CDR3 is TGTGCCAGCAGCCCCTCGGCGGACGGCGACACCATATATTTT. It translates to CASSPSADGDTIYF.

The rearrangement uses TRBV6-1 and TRBJ1-2, with a possible D match to TRBD1 (5 bases). This CDR3 spans 13 amino acids. The germline gives CDR1 MNHNS, CDR2 SASEGT. Deletions cut 3 bases from V and 2 bases from J, with 7 bases between. In DNA form, the CDR3 reads TGTGCCAGCAGTGAGAAGGGGAACTATGGCTACACCTTC. Translated, it gives CASSEKGNYGYTF.

Here the CDR3 reads CASSLRGQGINQPQHF. CDR3 nucleotides: TGTGCCAGCAGTTTAAGGGGACAGGGGATTAATCAGCCCCAGCATTTT. The chain has TRBV27 and TRBJ1-5; 10 bases agree with TRBD1. With V trimmed by 2 bases and J by 4 bases, 5 bases remained unmatched. This CDR3 contains 16 residues. Germline-derived CDR1 and CDR2 are MNHEY and SMNVEV (reference sequence).

V is TRBV5-6 and J is TRBJ2-7, with 8 bases lining up with TRBD2. Germline values: CDR1 SGHDT, CDR2 YYEEEE. Germline trimming cut 4 bases from V and 5 bases from J; bases unmatched to any gene: 14. The CDR3 sequence is 16 residues long. CDR3 protein: CASSLIPSAGEDEQYF. The CDR3 region has the DNA TGTGCCAGCAGCCTAATCCCTTCAGCGGGAGAGGACGAGCAGTACTTC.

This chain connects TRBV5-1 to TRBJ2-1; 11 bases match TRBD2. The CDR3 consists of 14 residues. The junction had 4 bases not matched to a gene; V was cut back by 3 bases and J by 8 bases. Per the germline V gene, CDR1 is SGHRS and CDR2 is YFSETQ. The CDR3 DNA reads as TGCGCCAGCAGCTCCACTAGCGGGAGCGATGAGCAGTTCTTC. It encodes CASSSTSGSDEQFF.

The V gene is TRBV19, the J gene TRBJ2-4, with TRBD1 identical over 8 bases. With 5 bases clipped from V and 7 bases from J, the junction kept 7 bases outside the gene matches. CDR1 LNHDA and CDR2 SQIVND come from the germline V gene (reference sequence). The CDR3 has 14 amino acids. CDR3 loop: CASSSGTGGNIQYF. The CDR3 DNA reads TGTGCCAGTAGTTCTGGGACAGGTGGCAACATTCAGTACTTC. Complete variable domain (other parts from reference TRBV19 and TRBJ2-4): DGGITQSPKYLFRKEGQNVTLSCEQNLNHDAMYWYRQDPGQGLRLIYYSQIVNDFQKGDIAEGYSVSREKKESFPLTVTSAQKNPTAFYLCASSSGTGGNIQYFGAGTRLSVL.

This chain uses TRBV24-1 with TRBJ1-4; unclear D gene. V lost 11 bases, J lost 4 bases, and 13 bases lay in between. Looked up from germline, CDR1 is KGHDR and CDR2 is SFDVKD. This CDR3 is 13 amino acids long. The CDR3 here is CAIVPGINEKLFF. The CDR3 coding sequence is TGTGCCATCGTCCCGGGGATTAATGAAAAACTGTTTTTT.

The V gene is TRBV6-5, the J gene TRBJ1-4, with D maybe TRBD1 (6 bases). Germline-derived CDR1 and CDR2 are MNHEY and SVGAGI. V lost 5 bases, J lost 4 bases, and 11 bases lay in between. This CDR3 has 14 residues. For the CDR3, the DNA is TGTGCCAGCAGTAACAGGGAACGTAATGAAAAACTGTTTTTT. Its translation: CASSNRERNEKLFF.

The chain links TRBV7-9 to TRBJ2-1; D is perhaps TRBD1 (5 bases). CDR3 length: 12 residues. The germline V gene encodes CDR1 SEHNR and CDR2 FQNEAQ (reference sequence). The V end lost 1 base, the J end lost 16 bases, and 14 bases lay between the germline ends. The CDR3 DNA reads TGTGCCAGCAGCTTAGGTGGCCAGGGTTTATTCTTC. The encoded protein is CASSLGGQGLFF.

The chain employs TRBV11-2 and TRBJ1-3, with D possibly TRBD1 on 5 matching bases. Germline V gene data show CDR1 as SGHAT and CDR2 as FQNNGV. CDR3 size: 17 residues. Trimming pared 2 bases from V and 4 bases from J, leaving 18 bases between. The CDR3 protein is CASSLITRRGSGNTIYF. CDR3 nucleotides: TGTGCCAGCAGCTTAATCACTCGTCGGGGGTCGGGAAACACCATATATTTT. Drawing the rest from reference TRBV11-2 and TRBJ1-3, the complete variable domain is EAGVAQSPRYKIIEKRQSVAFWCNPISGHATLYWYQQILGQGPKLLIQFQNNGVVDDSQLPKDRFSAERLKGVDSTLKIQPAKLEDSAVYLCASSLITRRGSGNTIYFGEGSWLTVV.

The chain has TRBV19 and TRBJ1-5; no clear D gene. Germline CDR1 and CDR2: LNHDA and SQIVND (reference sequence). V gave up 5 bases and J gave up 9 bases, with 14 bases separating them. The CDR3 contains 13 residues. The CDR3 region is CASSPHLVSPQHF. The DNA of the CDR3 is TGTGCCAGTAGTCCCCACCTCGTCTCGCCCCAGCATTTT.

The chain employs TRBV5-8 and TRBJ2-4; TRBD2 is a possible D gene (6 bases). V lost 4 bases and J 1 base, leaving 12 bases between the germline ends. The CDR3 consists of 15 residues. Germline V gene data show CDR1 as SGHTS and CDR2 as YDEGEE. CDR3 DNA: TGTGCCAGCAGCATTGGAGGGCCGGCCAAAAACATTCAGTACTTC. It codes for CASSIGGPAKNIQYF.

The CDR3 bases are TGCAGCGTTGAAGAGACAGGGGAAAAACTGTTTTTT. Amino acid sequence: CSVEETGEKLFF. V gene TRBV29-1 combines with J gene TRBJ1-4, with 7 bases matching TRBD1. Trimming removed 0 bases from V and 8 bases from J; junction bases left unmatched: 0. Germline CDR1 SQVTM, CDR2 ANQGSEA. The CDR3 runs 12 residues.

This clone was observed a single time. This chain connects TRBV24-1 to TRBJ2-7, with 9 positions matching TRBD1. Germline lookup yields CDR1 KGHDR and CDR2 SFDVKD. The CDR3 sequence is 13 residues long. Losses at the gene ends were 4 bases for V and 6 bases for J; bases not matched to a gene: 3. In DNA form, the CDR3 reads TGTGCCACCAGTGACGACAGGGGGAGCGAGCAGTACTTC. As protein: CATSDDRGSEQYF.

The rearrangement joins TRBV19 to TRBJ1-1; a possible D gene is TRBD1 (5 bases). Trimming cost V 1 base and J 11 bases, with 20 bases left between them. The CDR3 covers 15 residues. The germline CDR1 and CDR2 sequences are LNHDA and SQIVND (reference sequence). CDR3 bases: TGTGCCAGTAGTATAGGTACAGGCCCGGGCAGTGTGGCTTTCTTT. It translates to CASSIGTGPGSVAFF.

The chain couples TRBV29-1 to TRBJ1-2; D is possibly TRBD1 (5 bases). The V gene's germline CDR1 is SQVTM and CDR2 ANQGSEA. This CDR3 comprises 13 residues. V was trimmed by 5 bases and J by 4 bases, leaving 14 bases between them. Here the CDR3 reads CSVQPGVGYGYTF. CDR3 coding DNA: TGCAGCGTTCAACCGGGGGTTGGCTATGGCTACACCTTC.